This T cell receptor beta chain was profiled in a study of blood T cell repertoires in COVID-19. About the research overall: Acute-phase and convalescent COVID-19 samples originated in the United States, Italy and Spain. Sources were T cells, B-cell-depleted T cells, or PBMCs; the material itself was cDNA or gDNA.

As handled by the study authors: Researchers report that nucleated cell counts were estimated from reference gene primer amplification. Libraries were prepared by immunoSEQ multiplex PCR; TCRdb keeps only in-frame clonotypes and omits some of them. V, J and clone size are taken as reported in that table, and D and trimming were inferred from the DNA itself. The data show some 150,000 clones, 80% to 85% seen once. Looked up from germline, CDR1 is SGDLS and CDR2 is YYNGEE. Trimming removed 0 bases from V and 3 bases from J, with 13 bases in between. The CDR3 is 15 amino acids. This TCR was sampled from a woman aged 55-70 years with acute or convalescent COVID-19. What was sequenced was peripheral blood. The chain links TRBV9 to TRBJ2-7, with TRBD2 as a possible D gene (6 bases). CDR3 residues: CASSVAGSGNYEQYF. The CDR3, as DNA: TGTGCCAGCAGCGTAGCCGGGAGTGGTAACTACGAGCAGTACTTC. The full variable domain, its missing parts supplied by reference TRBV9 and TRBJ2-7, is DSGVTQTPKHLITATGQRVTLRCSPRSGDLSVYWYQQSLDQGLQFLIQYYNGEERAKGNILERFSAQQFPDLHSELNLSSLELGDSALYFCASSVAGSGNYEQYFGPGTRLTVT.